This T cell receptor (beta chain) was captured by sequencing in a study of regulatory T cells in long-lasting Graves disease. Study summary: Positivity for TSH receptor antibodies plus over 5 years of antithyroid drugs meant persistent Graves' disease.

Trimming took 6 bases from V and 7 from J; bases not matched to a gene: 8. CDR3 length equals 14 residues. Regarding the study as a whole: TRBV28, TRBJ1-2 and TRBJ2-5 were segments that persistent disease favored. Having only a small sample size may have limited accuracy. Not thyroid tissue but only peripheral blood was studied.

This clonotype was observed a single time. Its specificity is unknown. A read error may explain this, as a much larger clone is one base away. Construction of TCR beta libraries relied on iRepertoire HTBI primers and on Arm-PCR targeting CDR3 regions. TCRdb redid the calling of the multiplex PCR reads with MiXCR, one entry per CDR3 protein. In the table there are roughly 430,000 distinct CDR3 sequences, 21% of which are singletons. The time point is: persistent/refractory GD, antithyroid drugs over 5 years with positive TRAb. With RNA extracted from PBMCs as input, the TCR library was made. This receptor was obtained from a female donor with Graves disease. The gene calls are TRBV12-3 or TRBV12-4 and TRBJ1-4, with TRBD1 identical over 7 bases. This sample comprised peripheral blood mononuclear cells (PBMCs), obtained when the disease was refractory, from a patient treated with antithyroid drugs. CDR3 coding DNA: TGTGCCAGCAGACAGGGGACTATCGGTGAAAAACTGTTTTTT. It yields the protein CASRQGTIGEKLFF.